This TCR beta chain came from a study of radiotherapy plus CTLA-4 blockade in lung cancer. On the study more broadly: Patients showed objective responses in 18% of cases and disease control in roughly 34%.

V dropped 3 bases and J dropped 1; count of bases not matched to a gene: 11. Germline lookup yields CDR1 SGHKS and CDR2 YYEKEE (reference sequence). The CDR3 spans 18 residues. In chemo-refractory metastatic non-small-cell lung cancer, patients got ipilimumab CTLA-4 blockade together with focal radiation. On this clone: Its cognate antigen is unknown.

Study-wide results and limits: Per reports, early blood T cell clone dynamics, plus interferon-beta, forecast response most strongly. Peripheral blood showed expansion of tumor-derived TCR clones after radiotherapy and ipilimumab.

The data were produced by immunoSEQ multiplex PCR, yet TCRdb's version contains in-frame clones alone and is incomplete. The repertoire holds about 80,000 clones, around 76% seen once, with roughly 20% in the top ten. Sequences were derived from peripheral blood, sampled from a patient treated with radiotherapy plus ipilimumab. This rearrangement joins TRBV5-5 to TRBJ1-3, with 9 bases lining up with TRBD1. The sequence was obtained from a human donor with non-small cell lung cancer whose response to radiotherapy plus ipilimumab could not be evaluated. Some clones in this sample may be carry-over from other donors' samples. The CDR3 is CASSWRTGASGSGNTIYF. In DNA, the CDR3 is TGTGCCAGCAGCTGGCGGACAGGGGCCTCCGGTTCTGGAAACACCATATATTTT. The variable domain in full, with the rest retrieved from reference TRBV5-5 and TRBJ1-3, is DAGVTQSPTHLIKTRGQQVTLRCSPISGHKSVSWYQQVLGQGPQFIFQYYEKEERGRGNFPDRFSARQFPNYSSELNVNALLLGDSALYLCASSWRTGASGSGNTIYFGEGSWLTVV.